These T cell receptor beta chains were read from a single sample in a study of T cell repertoires in cytomegalovirus infection. No antigen is known for these receptors. TCRdb re-called the reads with MiXCR, one entry per CDR3 protein. The sample records about 920,000 distinct CDR3 sequences, 31% being singletons. The material sequenced was cultured CD8+ T cells from PBMCs, taken from culture after CMV antigen stimulation. The receptors originated from a human donor in good health (CMV status not recorded). Some clones in this sample may be carry-over from other donors' samples. The CDR3 runs from the conserved cysteine through the conserved F or W. The D gene is left open where the match is weak. Clone size is not always given. Where it is, it says once, few, many or a class for expanded clones.

CDR3	DNA	V	J	length	D	size
CASWGDTQYF	TGTGCCAGCTGGGGAGATACGCAGTATTTT	TRBV7-2	TRBJ2-3	10	NA	many
CASSSGPVSYEQYF	TGTGCCAGCAGTTCAGGGCCCGTTTCCTACGAGCAGTACTTC	TRBV27	TRBJ2-7	14	NA	NA
CSVEDYGIGENTEAFF	TGCAGCGTTGAAGATTACGGGATAGGAGAGAACACTGAAGCTTTCTTT	TRBV29-1	TRBJ1-1	16	NA	few
CASRPPGLAGLGAANEQFF	TGTGCCAGCAGGCCACCGGGACTAGCGGGGCTGGGTGCGGCCAATGAGCAGTTCTTC	TRBV6-5	TRBJ2-1	19	TRBD2	NA
CASSYLPGTAYGYTF	TGTGCCAGCAGTTATCTTCCCGGGACGGCGTATGGCTACACCTTC	TRBV6-5	TRBJ1-2	15	NA	NA
CASSYFGDLSQHF	TGTGCCAGCAGTTACTTTGGGGATTTGTCCCAGCATTTT	TRBV6-2/TRBV6-3	TRBJ1-5	13	NA	few
CASPGPNELFF	TGTGCCAGCCCCGGGCCGAATGAGCTGTTTTTT	TRBV6-6	TRBJ2-2	11	NA	few
CASSDSVGGWEKTEAFF	TGTGCCAGCAGTGACTCAGTGGGGGGGTGGGAAAAGACTGAAGCTTTCTTT	TRBV6-4	TRBJ1-1	17	NA	NA
CASSISSAGTGGLEVQPQHF	TGTGCCAGCAGCATAAGTTCAGCCGGGACAGGGGGCTTAGAAGTTCAGCCCCAGCATTTT	TRBV7-6	TRBJ1-5	20	TRBD1	NA
CASSYFDRVGNTEAFF	TGTGCCAGCAGTTACTTCGACAGGGTGGGGAACACTGAAGCTTTCTTT	TRBV6-5	TRBJ1-1	16	TRBD1	NA
CASSVITEAGIYGYTF	TGTGCCAGCAGTGTTATAACAGAGGCAGGCATCTATGGCTACACCTTC	TRBV25-1	TRBJ1-2	16	NA	once
CASSQDLVQGNNEQFF	TGCGCCAGCAGCCAAGATTTAGTTCAGGGGAACAATGAGCAGTTCTTC	TRBV4-1	TRBJ2-1	16	NA	NA
CASRSTRSYNEQFF	TGTGCCAGCAGGTCGACTCGCTCCTACAATGAGCAGTTCTTC	TRBV6-5	TRBJ2-1	14	NA	few
CSAIILGLAGPLGETQYF	TGCAGTGCTATCATCCTAGGTCTAGCGGGGCCTTTGGGGGAGACCCAGTACTTC	TRBV20-1	TRBJ2-5	18	TRBD2	few
CASSIEGDRASAANYGYTF	TGTGCCAGTAGTATAGAAGGGGACAGGGCCTCAGCCGCTAACTATGGCTACACCTTC	TRBV19	TRBJ1-2	19	TRBD1	NA
CASSPPRESEAFF	TGTGCCAGCAGCCCCCCCAGGGAGTCTGAAGCTTTCTTT	TRBV7-9	TRBJ1-1	13	NA	NA
CASSSSGMGANEKLFF	TGTGCCAGCAGCTCCTCAGGGATGGGAGCTAATGAAAAACTGTTTTTT	TRBV7-9	TRBJ1-4	16	NA	NA
CASERSYGYTF	TGTGCTAGTGAGAGGTCCTATGGCTACACCTTC	TRBV12-5	TRBJ1-2	11	NA	NA
CASSQDPSAGRPYGYTF	TGCGCCAGCAGCCAAGACCCTTCGGCAGGTCGCCCCTATGGCTACACCTTC	TRBV4-3	TRBJ1-2	17	NA	NA
CASSLPEGQDILSYEQYF	TGTGCCAGCAGCTTGCCCGAGGGCCAGGACATACTTTCCTACGAGCAGTACTTC	TRBV7-2	TRBJ2-7	18	NA	NA
CASSLDPAGGNEQFF	TGTGCCAGCAGCTTGGATCCAGCGGGGGGGAATGAGCAGTTCTTC	TRBV5-4	TRBJ2-1	15	TRBD2	few
CASSDLTGTAKNIQYF	TGTGCCAGCAGCGACCTGACAGGGACAGCCAAAAACATTCAGTACTTC	TRBV7-9	TRBJ2-4	16	TRBD1	few
CASSLGLAGGNTGELFF	TGTGCCAGCAGTCTTGGACTAGCGGGAGGAAACACCGGGGAGCTGTTTTTT	TRBV7-2	TRBJ2-2	17	TRBD2	many
CSATSSGGLTGELFF	TGCAGTGCTACCTCTAGCGGGGGGTTGACCGGGGAGCTGTTTTTT	TRBV20-1	TRBJ2-2	15	TRBD2	NA
CASSSYLLGGPPEAFF	TGTGCCAGCAGCTCCTACCTCCTCGGGGGCCCTCCTGAAGCTTTCTTT	TRBV11-3	TRBJ1-1	16	NA	NA
CASSSSEAESTDTQYF	TGCGCCAGCAGCTCGTCGGAAGCGGAGAGCACAGATACGCAGTATTTT	TRBV5-1	TRBJ2-3	16	NA	NA
CASSEDNRGVVTEAFF	TGTGCCAGCAGTGAAGATAACAGGGGGGTGGTAACTGAAGCTTTCTTT	TRBV6-1	TRBJ1-1	16	TRBD1	many
CASSHSSGGDFEQFF	TGTGCCAGCAGCCACTCTAGCGGGGGGGATTTTGAGCAGTTCTTC	TRBV7-9	TRBJ2-1	15	TRBD2	NA
CASSLGRSFNEKLFF	TGTGCCAGTAGCCTGGGACGGAGCTTTAATGAAAAACTGTTTTTT	TRBV19	TRBJ1-4	15	NA	few
CASSVGRTGELFF	TGTGCCAGCAGTGTAGGGAGGACCGGGGAGCTGTTTTTT	TRBV7-2	TRBJ2-2	13	NA	many
CASSADRWNTEAFF	TGTGCCAGCAGTGCCGACAGGTGGAACACTGAAGCTTTCTTT	TRBV6-1	TRBJ1-1	14	NA	few
CASSRKGYGYTF	TGTGCCAGCAGCCGAAAGGGGTATGGCTACACCTTC	TRBV7-9	TRBJ1-2	12	NA	few
CASSLSGTTNLYEQFF	TGTGCCAGCAGCTTATCTGGGACCACGAACCTCTATGAGCAGTTCTTC	TRBV13	TRBJ2-1	16	NA	NA
CASSSPGLAGGQETQYF	TGTGCCAGCAGCTCCCCCGGACTAGCGGGGGGACAAGAGACCCAGTACTTC	TRBV7-1	TRBJ2-5	17	TRBD2	NA
CASGFNTGRTGGHTEAFF	TGTGCTAGTGGTTTTAATACGGGGCGGACAGGGGGCCACACTGAAGCTTTCTTT	TRBV12-5	TRBJ1-1	18	TRBD1	few
CASSRLGGTEAFF	TGTGCCAGCAGTCGCCTGGGGGGTACTGAAGCTTTCTTT	TRBV6-1	TRBJ1-1	13	NA	few
CASSQAGTAYTEAFF	TGCGCCAGCAGCCAAGCCGGGACAGCTTACACTGAAGCTTTCTTT	TRBV4-1	TRBJ1-1	15	TRBD1	NA
CASSQTQGDYNEQFF	TGCGCCAGCAGCCAGACCCAGGGGGACTACAATGAGCAGTTCTTC	TRBV4-1	TRBJ2-1	15	TRBD1	once
CASSLVGGAQETQYF	TGTGCCAGCAGCTTAGTGGGGGGGGCCCAAGAGACCCAGTACTTC	TRBV7-8	TRBJ2-5	15	NA	many
CASSFYSWTGNYNEQFF	TGTGCCAGCAGCTTTTATAGTTGGACAGGAAACTACAATGAGCAGTTCTTC	TRBV7-6	TRBJ2-1	17	TRBD1	many
CASSKDSGVYEQYF	TGTGCCAGTAGTAAAGATTCGGGGGTCTACGAGCAGTACTTC	TRBV19	TRBJ2-7	14	NA	NA
CASSIGQLGLDEQYF	TGTGCCAGTAGTATCGGTCAGTTGGGCCTTGACGAGCAGTACTTC	TRBV19	TRBJ2-7	15	NA	NA
CASSPTGSILYNEQFF	TGTGCCAGCTCACCGACAGGGTCTATTCTCTACAATGAGCAGTTCTTC	TRBV18	TRBJ2-1	16	TRBD1	few
CASSLGQGGYQPQHF	TGTGCCAGCAGCTTGGGGCAGGGAGGGTATCAGCCCCAGCATTTT	TRBV11-2	TRBJ1-5	15	NA	NA
CASSLVPGDTGELFF	TGTGCCAGCAGCTTAGTACCAGGGGACACCGGGGAGCTGTTTTTT	TRBV7-6	TRBJ2-2	15	NA	many
CASSYQGALGEQFF	TGTGCCAGCAGTTACCAGGGGGCACTAGGTGAGCAGTTCTTC	TRBV6-5	TRBJ2-1	14	TRBD1	few